A selection of T cell receptor beta chains follows, all from one sample in a study of T-cell reconstitution after alpha-beta-depleted transplantation in children. Using its own MiXCR run on the PCR reads, TCRdb lists one record per CDR3 protein. Of 200,000 to 250,000 distinct CDR3 sequences listed, roughly 26% are singletons. The input for sequencing was PBMCs, taken before TCRalphabeta/CD19-depleted stem cell transplant. The receptors shown here come from a girl aged 2 to 10 with Fanconi anemia, due to receive a stem cell transplant. CDR3s include the opening cysteine and the closing phenylalanine or tryptophan. D genes are given only for firm matches. Where a row states a size, it is once, few, many or the class of an expanded clone; other rows omit it.

TRBV12-3/TRBV12-4	few	TRBJ2-7	TRBD1	CASSPTGVSQYF	TGTGCCAGCAGTCCGACAGGGGTATCGCAGTACTTC
TRBV20-1	many	TRBJ2-5	NA	CSSAGTRETQYF	TGCAGTAGTGCCGGGACCAGGGAGACCCAGTACTTC
TRBV20-1	many	TRBJ2-1	NA	CSARPARYNEQFF	TGCAGTGCTAGGCCTGCGCGGTACAATGAGCAGTTCTTC
TRBV5-1	few	TRBJ2-7	TRBD2	CASSLVAGGYAYEQYF	TGCGCCAGCAGCTTGGTAGCGGGAGGGTACGCCTACGAGCAGTACTTC
TRBV10-2	NA	TRBJ2-2	TRBD2	CASIVSGSAGELFF	TGCGCCAGCATAGTGAGCGGGAGTGCCGGGGAGCTGTTTTTT
TRBV15	many	TRBJ2-7	NA	CATSRDLGRSYEQYF	TGTGCCACCAGCAGAGATCTTGGCCGGTCCTACGAGCAGTACTTC
TRBV12-3/TRBV12-4	many	TRBJ1-5	NA	CASSPRNQPQHF	TGTGCCAGCAGCCCCCGTAATCAGCCCCAGCATTTT
TRBV10-3	many	TRBJ2-7	NA	CAISSSPSGAPRNRYF	TGTGCCATCAGTTCTTCGCCTTCAGGGGCGCCCCGCAATCGGTACTTC
TRBV7-3	NA	TRBJ2-1	TRBD2	CASSPEGGLAGKNEQFF	TGTGCCAGCAGCCCAGAAGGTGGACTAGCGGGGAAGAATGAGCAGTTCTTC
TRBV27	NA	TRBJ1-2	NA	CASSYGGSHYGYTF	TGTGCCAGCAGTTACGGGGGAAGTCACTATGGCTACACCTTC
TRBV20-1	NA	TRBJ2-3	TRBD2	CSARDSTSGSASTDTQYF	TGCAGTGCTAGAGATTCAACTAGCGGGAGTGCTAGCACAGATACGCAGTATTTT
TRBV20-1	once	TRBJ2-3	NA	CSTRSKAGRTDTQYF	TGCAGTACCAGAAGTAAGGCAGGGAGGACGGATACGCAGTATTTT
TRBV15	few	TRBJ2-7	TRBD1	CATGVGTGLHEQYF	TGTGCCACCGGCGTCGGGACAGGGCTCCACGAGCAGTACTTC
TRBV20-1	many	TRBJ2-2	TRBD2	CSATQREVAGELFF	TGCAGTGCTACCCAGCGGGAGGTAGCCGGGGAGCTGTTTTTT
TRBV6-5	NA	TRBJ1-2	TRBD1	CASSYGDRVAGYTF	TGTGCCAGCAGTTACGGGGACAGGGTAGCTGGCTACACCTTC
TRBV6-2/TRBV6-3	NA	TRBJ2-7	TRBD2	CASSKGAGLPLYEQYF	TGTGCCAGCAGTAAGGGAGCGGGACTACCTCTGTACGAGCAGTACTTC
TRBV10-3	many	TRBJ2-5	NA	CAISGPGQDQETQYF	TGTGCCATCAGTGGACCGGGACAAGACCAAGAGACCCAGTACTTC
TRBV20-1	NA	TRBJ2-1	TRBD2	CSARDSSGGREQFF	TGCAGTGCTAGAGATAGTAGCGGGGGGCGCGAGCAGTTCTTC
TRBV29-1	many	TRBJ2-7	NA	CSVVTLSSSYEQYF	TGCAGCGTCGTGACCCTGTCAAGCTCCTACGAGCAGTACTTC
TRBV7-9	many	TRBJ1-6	NA	CASSLAGPLHF	TGTGCCAGCAGCTTAGCGGGACCCCTCCACTTT
TRBV5-5	many	TRBJ2-7	NA	CASSVGTYEQYF	TGTGCCAGCAGCGTAGGGACTTACGAGCAGTACTTC
TRBV29-1	NA	TRBJ2-7	TRBD1	CSNIAGTGEDSYEQYF	TGCAGCAATATAGCCGGGACAGGGGAGGACTCCTACGAGCAGTACTTC
TRBV29-1	many	TRBJ2-5	NA	CSVEDQGSSETQYF	TGCAGCGTTGAAGATCAAGGTAGTTCGGAGACCCAGTACTTC
TRBV29-1	NA	TRBJ2-1	NA	CSGVAVAGEQFF	TGCAGCGGCGTTGCGGTGGCGGGTGAGCAGTTCTTC
TRBV5-1	few	TRBJ2-3	NA	CASSGGTRNTQYF	TGCGCCAGCAGCGGTGGGACTCGAAATACGCAGTATTTT
TRBV20-1	few	TRBJ1-4	NA	CSATIRLGEKLFF	TGCAGTGCAACAATAAGGCTTGGAGAAAAACTGTTTTTT
TRBV29-1	few	TRBJ2-7	TRBD1	CSVEGDRGLGEQYF	TGCAGCGTTGAAGGCGACAGGGGGTTGGGCGAGCAGTACTTC
TRBV29-1	many	TRBJ1-2	NA	CSVVEGGYGYTF	TGCAGCGTTGTGGAAGGGGGCTATGGCTACACCTTC
TRBV7-2	many	TRBJ2-1	NA	CASSLPGRPEQFF	TGTGCCAGCAGCTTACCAGGGCGGCCAGAGCAGTTCTTC
TRBV20-1	NA	TRBJ2-1	NA	CSARATGPYNEQFF	TGCAGTGCTAGAGCCACAGGGCCCTACAATGAGCAGTTCTTC
TRBV20-1	NA	TRBJ2-4	TRBD2	CSAQRASGGVQNIQYF	TGCAGTGCTCAGAGGGCTAGCGGGGGGGTCCAAAACATTCAGTACTTC
TRBV12-3/TRBV12-4	few	TRBJ2-3	NA	CASSLTQGRQYF	TGTGCCAGCAGTTTAACCCAGGGACGCCAGTATTTT
TRBV20-1	NA	TRBJ2-7	TRBD2	CSARDPLAAPYEQYF	TGCAGTGCTAGAGATCCCCTAGCGGCCCCCTACGAGCAGTACTTC
TRBV10-3	few	TRBJ2-5	TRBD2	CAISESTSRETQYF	TGTGCCATCAGTGAGTCGACTAGCCGAGAGACCCAGTACTTC
TRBV5-6	few	TRBJ2-1	TRBD1	CASSLPRNDRVLIYNEQFF	TGTGCCAGCAGCTTGCCGAGAAACGACAGGGTTCTCATCTACAATGAGCAGTTCTTC
TRBV29-1	many	TRBJ2-7	NA	CSVEDRAASYEQYF	TGCAGCGTTGAAGATCGGGCAGCCTCCTACGAGCAGTACTTC
TRBV7-8	many	TRBJ2-1	NA	CASSLRGENEQFF	TGTGCCAGCAGCTTACGTGGTGAAAATGAGCAGTTCTTC
TRBV20-1	many	TRBJ1-4	NA	CSASRSLQGYNEKLFF	TGCAGTGCTAGTCGATCATTACAGGGCTATAATGAAAAACTGTTTTTT
TRBV12-3/TRBV12-4	many	TRBJ2-5	NA	CASSPDSSQETQYF	TGTGCCAGCAGTCCCGACAGCTCTCAAGAGACCCAGTACTTC
TRBV29-1	many	TRBJ1-2	NA	CSVGGGVSFERGEANYGYTF	TGCAGCGTTGGAGGGGGAGTTAGCTTTGAAAGGGGGGAAGCTAACTATGGCTACACCTTC
TRBV27	NA	TRBJ2-5	TRBD2	CASSLAGVIGTQYF	TGTGCCAGCAGTTTAGCGGGAGTCATTGGGACCCAGTACTTC
TRBV12-3/TRBV12-4	many	TRBJ2-7	NA	CASSFWESTYEQYF	TGTGCCAGCAGTTTTTGGGAGTCCACCTACGAGCAGTACTTC
TRBV12-3/TRBV12-4	many	TRBJ2-7	NA	CASSFLGGQLNEQYF	TGTGCCAGCAGTTTTTTAGGCGGGCAGTTGAACGAGCAGTACTTC
TRBV18	NA	TRBJ1-1	NA	CASSPNLGQNTEAFF	TGTGCCAGCTCACCTAACTTGGGACAGAACACTGAAGCTTTCTTT
TRBV20-1	few	TRBJ2-7	TRBD2	CSASALAGGPSEQYF	TGCAGTGCTAGTGCGCTAGCGGGAGGGCCGAGCGAGCAGTACTTC
TRBV25-1	many	TRBJ2-5	TRBD1	CASSDGFGTGEGETQYF	TGTGCCAGCAGTGATGGTTTCGGGACAGGGGAGGGAGAGACCCAGTACTTC
TRBV29-1	few	TRBJ1-2	TRBD1	CSVAGTGDTSNYGYTF	TGCAGCGTGGCAGGGACAGGGGATACCTCTAACTATGGCTACACCTTC
TRBV12-3/TRBV12-4	NA	TRBJ1-4	NA	CASSYRGGHLATNEKLFF	TGTGCCAGCAGTTATAGAGGGGGACATTTGGCAACTAATGAAAAACTGTTTTTT
TRBV25-1	few	TRBJ2-3	NA	CASSGGGTQYF	TGTGCCAGCAGTGGGGGAGGTACGCAGTATTTT
TRBV7-2	many	TRBJ2-3	NA	CASSLVGTYTDTQYF	TGTGCCAGCAGCTTAGTGGGGACCTACACAGATACGCAGTATTTT